Following are 32 T cell receptor beta chains from one sample sequenced in a study of blood T cell repertoires in COVID-19. Assay: immunoSEQ multiplex PCR; the TCRdb copy retains only in-frame clones and omits some. The profile shows about 210,000 clones, 92% of them singletons. The source material was peripheral blood. These receptors all stem from a man between 25 and 39 years old with acute or convalescent COVID-19.

The gene calls are TRBV9 and TRBJ1-6; TRBD1 matches 9 bases. The J segment lost 2 bases and the V segment lost 3 bases, leaving 6 bases of the junction unmatched. The germline V gene has CDR1 SGDLS and CDR2 YYNGEE. The CDR3 consists of 17 residues. The CDR3 DNA sequence: TGTGCCAGCAGCGAAGGACAGGGGTCCCCCTATAATTCACCCCTCCACTTT. Translation: CASSEGQGSPYNSPLHF.

The gene calls are TRBV6-5 and TRBJ1-2, with 7 bases fitting TRBD1. The CDR3 is made up of 13 amino acids. Losses at the gene ends were 6 bases for V and 5 bases for J; bases not matched to a gene: 6. From germline, CDR1 is MNHEY and CDR2 SVGAGI. CDR3 in amino acids: CASRGDSRYGYTF. CDR3 nucleotides: TGTGCCAGCAGGGGGGACAGTCGATATGGCTACACCTTC.

The V and J genes are TRBV6-5 and TRBJ2-1; 15 bases align to TRBD2. CDR1 is MNHEY, CDR2 SVGAGI, per germline. Unmatched junction bases numbered 4, after V lost 6 bases and J lost 7 bases. The CDR3 runs to 15 residues. CDR3 nucleotides: TGTGCCAGCAGCCCCGGGACTAGCGGGAGGAATGAGCAGTTCTTC. Protein product: CASSPGTSGRNEQFF.

The J gene is TRBJ2-1, the V gene TRBV10-3, with D possibly TRBD1 on 5 matching bases. The length of the CDR3 is 15 residues. The V gene's germline CDR1 is ENHRY and CDR2 SYGVKD. V gave up 0 bases and J gave up 5 bases, with 11 bases separating them. Here the CDR3 DNA reads TGTGCCATCAGTGAGTCGAACAGGTATGACAATGAGCAGTTCTTC. Translating gives CAISESNRYDNEQFF.

The table lists this clone with a count of one. The chain has TRBV19 and TRBJ2-5; D might be TRBD1 (6 bases). The CDR3 consists of 18 residues. Germline V lookup: CDR1 LNHDA, CDR2 SQIVND (reference sequence). The V and J ends lost 7 bases and 7 bases respectively, with 31 bases between them. The DNA for the CDR3 is TGTGCCAGTACCCAGACCTTCCGACAGGAGAGGCGAAAGGGGACCCAGTACTTC. It specifies CASTQTFRQERRKGTQYF.

This clone was seen only a few times. The chain joins TRBV2 to TRBJ2-7; the match to TRBD1 covers 11 bases. From germline, CDR1 is SNHLY and CDR2 FYNNEI. V shed 10 bases and J 0 bases; nucleotides not matched to a gene: 2. This CDR3 has 13 residues. CDR3 residues: CAKGQGGSYEQYF. CDR3 bases: TGTGCCAAGGGACAGGGGGGCTCCTACGAGCAGTACTTC.

The rearrangement joins TRBV6-6 to TRBJ1-2; D perhaps matches TRBD1 (5 bases). The CDR3 is 13 amino acids. The ends were cut back, 0 bases at V and 8 bases at J, with 10 bases in the middle. Germline V gives CDR1 MNHNY, CDR2 SVGAGI (reference sequence). CDR3 loop: CASSYSRGEGYTF. The CDR3 region has the DNA TGTGCCAGCAGTTACTCCCGGGGGGAGGGCTACACCTTC.

V and J are TRBV4-1 and TRBJ1-2, with D possibly matching TRBD1 (5 bases). The CDR3 has 14 residues. CDR1 MGHRA and CDR2 YSYEKL come from the germline V gene. V lost 2 bases and J lost 5, with 12 bases in between. The CDR3 spells CASSQPQGSYGYTF. The CDR3 DNA reads as TGCGCCAGCAGCCAACCCCAGGGTTCGTATGGCTACACCTTC.

The table lists this clone with a count of one. The V gene is TRBV2, the J gene TRBJ1-3; possible D gene TRBD1, 5 bases. Deletions cut 6 bases from V and 0 bases from J, with 12 bases between. The CDR3 consists of 15 residues. From germline, CDR1 is SNHLY and CDR2 FYNNEI. The CDR3 region is CASRLQESSGNTIYF. CDR3 DNA sequence: TGTGCCAGCAGGCTACAGGAAAGCTCTGGAAACACCATATATTTT.

This clone showed up just once. The chain is built from TRBV5-1 and TRBJ1-2; D might be TRBD1 (6 bases). Trimming shortened V by 4 bases and J by 4 bases, and 14 bases separated the two germline ends. The CDR3 runs to 14 residues. The germline CDR1 and CDR2 sequences are SGHRS and YFSETQ. CDR3 residues: CASSPLTGPYGYTF. The CDR3 nucleotides are TGCGCCAGCAGCCCCTTGACAGGCCCCTATGGCTACACCTTC.

The CDR3 protein is CASSLGGDRFYEQYF. The CDR3 DNA follows: TGTGCCAGCAGCTTGGGGGGGGACAGGTTCTACGAGCAGTACTTC. The chain joins TRBV5-4 to TRBJ2-7; 8 bases agree with TRBD1. This CDR3 contains 15 residues. Germline CDR1 SGHNT, CDR2 YYREEE (reference sequence). V gave up 0 bases and J gave up 3 bases; unmatched junction bases: 5.

In the case of this clone: Since a much larger clone is just one base distant, this may be a read error. The same CDR3 arises from other DNA sequences in this sample as well. J is TRBJ1-5 and V is TRBV28; no firm D call. The germline gives CDR1 MDHEN, CDR2 SYDVKM. Trimming left V 6 bases short and J 0 bases short, with 6 bases between. The CDR3 sequence is 13 residues long. The CDR3 loop is CASSYYSNQPQHF. As DNA, the CDR3 is TGTGCCAGCAGCTATTATAGCAATCAGCCCCAGCATTTT.

The CDR3 bases are TGTGCCCGGGGGCCCCCAGGGGGATTGGAGACCCAGTACTTC. Its translation is CARGPPGGLETQYF. The chain recombines TRBV30 with TRBJ2-5, with TRBD1 as a possible D gene (7 bases). Germline loops: CDR1 GTSNPN, CDR2 SVGIG (reference sequence). This CDR3 is 14 amino acids long. V lost 8 bases, J lost 5 bases, and 21 bases lay in between.

The chain couples TRBV19 to TRBJ1-5, with D perhaps matching TRBD1 (5 bases). The CDR3 is 16 residues long. V lost 8 bases, J lost 4 bases, and 21 bases lay in between. CDR1 LNHDA and CDR2 SQIVND come from the germline V gene (reference sequence). This chain's CDR3 is CASRLWAGRLNQPQHF. The CDR3 coding sequence is TGTGCCAGTCGTTTATGGGCGGGGCGACTAAATCAGCCCCAGCATTTT.

This rearrangement joins TRBV24-1 to TRBJ2-3; 9 nucleotides match TRBD2. CDR1 is KGHDR, CDR2 SFDVKD, per germline. The CDR3 contains 18 residues. Trimming cost V 4 bases and J 3 bases; bases outside gene matches: 13. The CDR3: CATSEELLAGAHTDTQYF. CDR3 bases: TGTGCCACCAGTGAAGAATTACTAGCGGGTGCTCATACAGATACGCAGTATTTT.

This chain links TRBV27 with TRBJ2-3; 8 bases map to TRBD1. The CDR3 sequence is 16 residues long. The V segment lost 5 bases and the J segment 6 bases; nucleotides outside the gene matches: 13. Germline V gene sequence: CDR1 MNHEY, CDR2 SMNVEV (reference sequence). CDR3 nucleotide sequence: TGTGCCAGCAGTCCTCCTGGACAGGGAGGAGGGGATACGCAGTATTTT. Translation gives CASSPPGQGGGDTQYF.

The rearrangement uses TRBV5-1 and TRBJ2-7, with 8 bases fitting TRBD1. Germline values: CDR1 SGHRS, CDR2 YFSETQ. V was pared by 2 bases and J by 1 base, with 8 bases of the junction left unmatched. The CDR3 extends over 16 amino acids. This CDR3 reads CASSLGRDRLSYEQYF. The CDR3 DNA sequence: TGCGCCAGCAGCTTAGGCCGGGACAGGTTATCCTACGAGCAGTACTTC.

The chain links TRBV30 to TRBJ1-5; D may be TRBD1 (6 bases). Germline V gives CDR1 GTSNPN, CDR2 SVGIG (reference sequence). The length of the CDR3 is 14 residues. Trimming stripped 1 base from V and 7 bases from J, with 14 bases between. DNA for the CDR3: TGTGCCTGGAGTGAGGGGGGGTCCAGGCAGCCCCAGCATTTT. Its protein is CAWSEGGSRQPQHF. The entire variable domain, with the rest obtained from reference TRBV30 and TRBJ1-5, is as follows: SQTIHQWPATLVQPVGSPLSLECTVEGTSNPNLYWYRQAAGRGLQLLFYSVGIGQISSEVPQNLSASRPQDRQFILSSKKLLLSDSGFYLCAWSEGGSRQPQHFGDGTRLSIL.

The V and J genes are TRBV6-5 and TRBJ2-5; D is uncertain. Trimming removed 4 bases at V and 1 base at J, with 10 bases between. The CDR3 is 14 amino acids. CDR1 and CDR2 (germline): MNHEY, SVGAGI. The CDR3 DNA reads TGTGCCAGCAGTTTGTCTTACAGCCAAGAGACCCAGTACTTC. Its protein product is CASSLSYSQETQYF.

The chain joins TRBV7-9 to TRBJ1-2; D is uncertain. From germline, CDR1 is SEHNR and CDR2 FQNEAQ (reference sequence). Trimming took off 3 bases at V and 4 bases at J, with 15 bases between the two ends. The CDR3 consists of 15 residues. The CDR3 DNA is TGTGCCAGCAGCTTTTCTCAGGTCGTTTCCTATGGCTACACCTTC. Translating it yields CASSFSQVVSYGYTF. The entire variable domain, with the rest obtained from reference TRBV7-9 and TRBJ1-2, is as follows: DTGVSQNPRHKITKRGQNVTFRCDPISEHNRLYWYRQTLGQGPEFLTYFQNEAQLEKSRLLSDRFSAERPKGSFSTLEIQRTEQGDSAMYLCASSFSQVVSYGYTFGSGTRLTVV.

V usage is TRBV7-2 and J usage is TRBJ2-3; 13 bases align to TRBD2. The CDR3 runs 18 residues. Trimming at V came to 5 bases and at J to 0 bases, leaving 8 bases not matched to a gene. Looked up from germline, CDR1 is SGHTA and CDR2 is FQGNSA. CDR3: CASSPRTSGGSSTDTQYF. CDR3 bases: TGTGCCAGCAGCCCAAGGACTAGCGGGGGTTCTAGCACAGATACGCAGTATTTT.

This clone was detected only once. The rearrangement uses TRBV18 and TRBJ2-4, with D tentatively TRBD2 (5 bases). V was cut by 3 bases and J by 0 bases, with 6 bases left in between. The germline V gene encodes CDR1 KGHSH and CDR2 LQKENI. CDR3 length equals 14 residues. This chain's CDR3 is CASSPGVAKNIQYF. CDR3 DNA sequence: TGTGCCAGCTCACCGGGAGTAGCCAAAAACATTCAGTACTTC.

This chain joins TRBV4-2 and TRBJ2-1; TRBD2 matches 9 bases. The germline CDR1 and CDR2 sequences are LGHNA and YNFKEQ. With V trimmed by 2 bases and J by 3 bases, 8 bases remained unmatched. The CDR3 loop spans 17 amino acids. The CDR3: CASSQPSGGQLYNEQFF. DNA of the CDR3: TGTGCCAGCAGCCAACCCAGCGGGGGGCAGCTCTACAATGAGCAGTTCTTC.

The chain combines TRBV5-4 with TRBJ1-1; the match to TRBD1 covers 8 bases. J gave up 0 bases and V 0 bases, and 1 base lay outside the gene matches. Germline CDR1 and CDR2: SGHNT and YYREEE (reference sequence). This CDR3 region has 15 residues. CDR3 sequence: CASSLGTGLNTEAFF. Written as DNA, the CDR3 is TGTGCCAGCAGCTTGGGGACAGGGTTGAACACTGAAGCTTTCTTT.

The rearrangement links TRBV19 to TRBJ2-1, with D maybe TRBD2 (6 bases). The CDR3 covers 13 residues. The germline V gene has CDR1 LNHDA and CDR2 SQIVND (reference sequence). V was clipped by 4 bases and J by 6 bases, with 10 bases between them. The CDR3 bases are TGTGCCAGTAGTACGGGCGGGACCAATGAGCAGTTCTTC. Residues: CASSTGGTNEQFF.

The chain carries TRBV5-5 and TRBJ1-5; a weak D match, TRBD1 (6 bases). The V and J ends lost 4 bases and 1 base respectively, with 12 bases between them. The germline gives CDR1 SGHKS, CDR2 YYEKEE (reference sequence). This CDR3 comprises 15 residues. CDR3 amino acids: CASSPRGGSNQPQHF. The CDR3 bases are TGTGCCAGCAGCCCTCGAGGGGGAAGCAATCAGCCCCAGCATTTT. The entire variable domain, with the rest obtained from reference TRBV5-5 and TRBJ1-5, is as follows: DAGVTQSPTHLIKTRGQQVTLRCSPISGHKSVSWYQQVLGQGPQFIFQYYEKEERGRGNFPDRFSARQFPNYSSELNVNALLLGDSALYLCASSPRGGSNQPQHFGDGTRLSIL.

V gene TRBV5-3 combines with J gene TRBJ1-5; TRBD1 is a possible D gene (5 bases). TRBV5-3 belongs to the ORF category, with a function that is uncertain. CDR3 size: 14 residues. V lost 8 bases and J 6 bases, leaving 18 bases between the germline ends. CDR3 sequence: CARGTRKGFQPQHF. In nucleotides, the CDR3 is TGTGCCAGGGGGACTCGGAAGGGATTTCAGCCCCAGCATTTT.

This clone came up once. The chain recombines TRBV14 with TRBJ2-1; D is undetermined. Trimming pared 1 base from V and 1 base from J, leaving 17 bases between. Germline CDR1 reads SGHDN; CDR2 reads FVKESK. The CDR3 is 18 residues long. This CDR3 is CASSQAPDRRSSYNEQFF. In nucleotides, the CDR3 is TGTGCCAGCAGCCAAGCGCCAGACCGGAGAAGTTCCTACAATGAGCAGTTCTTC.

The chain links TRBV5-1 to TRBJ2-2; the match to TRBD1 covers 10 bases. From germline, CDR1 is SGHRS and CDR2 YFSETQ. The CDR3 length is 17 residues. Unmatched junction bases numbered 6, after V lost 4 bases and J lost 0 bases. CDR3 amino acids: CASSVLGQGANTGELFF. The CDR3 nucleotides read TGCGCCAGCAGCGTCCTTGGACAGGGGGCGAACACCGGGGAGCTGTTTTTT.

V and J are TRBV9 and TRBJ1-2, with 7 positions matching TRBD1. Per germline, CDR1 SGDLS and CDR2 YYNGEE. Trimming cost V 3 bases and J 1 base; bases outside gene matches: 6. The CDR3 sequence is 15 residues long. CDR3 DNA: TGTGCCAGCAGCGCGGCGGGACAGAGTAACTATGGCTACACCTTC. It codes for CASSAAGQSNYGYTF.

The chain recombines TRBV28 with TRBJ1-2, with D maybe TRBD1 (5 bases). The CDR3 consists of 12 residues. The V gene lost 7 bases and the J gene lost 4 bases, with 10 bases spanning the gap. Germline values: CDR1 MDHEN, CDR2 SYDVKM. For the CDR3, the DNA is TGTGCCAGCACTGGGGGGGGCTATGGCTACACCTTC. Its protein product is CASTGGGYGYTF.

The V and J genes are TRBV5-4 and TRBJ2-1; TRBD2 matches at 10 bases. V trimming: 4 bases; J trimming: 9 bases; junction bases outside the gene matches: 10. This CDR3 comprises 15 residues. Per the germline V gene, CDR1 is SGHNT and CDR2 is YYREEE (reference sequence). CDR3 bases: TGTGCCAGCAGCCGTCCTAGCGGGAGTAGTAGTGAGCAGTTCTTC. Residues: CASSRPSGSSSEQFF.